Sequencing of this TCR beta chain was carried out in a study of cytomegalovirus exposure and HLA in healthy donors. Regarding this clone: What it binds is unknown.

Primers included in the PCR were 60 Vbeta and 13 Jbeta primers. Clones were read by immunoSEQ multiplex PCR, and TCRdb kept only the in-frame ones, dropping some. This table has 150,000 to 200,000 clones, roughly 72% appearing once. Participants comprised healthy donors of bone marrow. Germline CDR1 reads LGHNA; CDR2 reads YNFKEQ. The CDR3 consists of 15 residues. V lost 0 bases and J 5 bases, leaving 11 bases between the germline ends. Broader study findings: Relative to equally common others, HLA-associated TCR beta chains showed greater clonal expansion in a later analysis. Excluded: some indistinguishable V segments such as TRBV6-2 and TRBV6-3. Prior analysis indicated that the majority of TCR beta V segments exhibited productivity approximately 87% or approximately 30% of the time.

Input material: PBMCs. This receptor was obtained from a middle-aged man in good health and CMV-seropositive. The chain is built from TRBV4-2 and TRBJ2-1, with a tentative D call TRBD1 (5 bases). CDR3 in DNA: TGTGCCAGCAGCCAAGATGGGCAGGGCCACAATGAGCAGTTCTTC. Translation: CASSQDGQGHNEQFF.